A single sample is the source of the 14 T cell receptor beta chains below, sequenced in a study of T cell repertoires in cytomegalovirus infection. TCRdb independently ran MiXCR on the reads; one entry per CDR3 protein. The table includes about 83,000 distinct CDR3 sequences, roughly 25% detected once. Which antigens these TCRs recognize remains unknown. The specimen comprised CD8+ T cells from cultured PBMCs, sampled from culture after CMV antigen stimulation. These receptors were taken from a human donor in good health (CMV status not recorded). Some clones in this sample may be carry-over from other donors' samples.

The chain carries TRBV11-2 and TRBJ1-1; D is uncertain. Trimming removed 3 bases at V and 4 bases at J, with 9 bases between. Germline values: CDR1 SGHAT, CDR2 FQNNGV. This CDR3 spans 13 amino acids. CDR3 amino acids: CASSFQETTEAFF. CDR3 nucleotides: TGTGCCAGCAGCTTCCAGGAGACCACTGAAGCTTTCTTT. The entire variable domain, with the rest obtained from reference TRBV11-2 and TRBJ1-1, is as follows: EAGVAQSPRYKIIEKRQSVAFWCNPISGHATLYWYQQILGQGPKLLIQFQNNGVVDDSQLPKDRFSAERLKGVDSTLKIQPAKLEDSAVYLCASSFQETTEAFFGQGTRLTVV.

The V gene is TRBV5-5, the J gene TRBJ2-2; 9 bases align to TRBD1. The CDR3 runs to 15 residues. V lost 4 bases and J lost 6; bases outside the gene matches: 7. Germline V gene data show CDR1 as SGHKS and CDR2 as YYEKEE (reference sequence). The CDR3 loop is CASSAGQGRAGELFF. The CDR3 coding sequence is TGTGCCAGCAGCGCAGGACAGGGGAGGGCCGGGGAGCTGTTTTTT. The full variable domain, in which reference TRBV5-5 and TRBJ2-2 provide the parts outside the CDR3, is DAGVTQSPTHLIKTRGQQVTLRCSPISGHKSVSWYQQVLGQGPQFIFQYYEKEERGRGNFPDRFSARQFPNYSSELNVNALLLGDSALYLCASSAGQGRAGELFFGEGSRLTVL.

A few counts support this clonotype. The chain is built from TRBV5-4 and TRBJ2-1, with 9 bases fitting TRBD2. Trimming took 3 bases from V and 3 from J; bases not matched to a gene: 13. The CDR3 is 18 residues long. CDR1 is SGHNT, CDR2 YYREEE, per germline (reference sequence). The CDR3 DNA follows: TGTGCCAGCAGCTCGAGGTTGGGACTAGCCGGCGGCTACAATGAGCAGTTCTTC. Its protein product is CASSSRLGLAGGYNEQFF.

This clonotype was found many times. The rearrangement uses TRBV6-1 and TRBJ1-5, with a possible D match to TRBD1 (6 bases). Germline-derived CDR1 and CDR2 are MNHNS and SASEGT. The CDR3 spans 13 residues. Deletions cut 6 bases from V and 4 bases from J, with 10 bases between. The chain's CDR3 is CASSPGVNQPQHF. In DNA form, the CDR3 reads TGTGCCAGCAGCCCAGGGGTTAATCAGCCCCAGCATTTT.

The chain carries TRBV10-3 and TRBJ2-5; D call uncertain. Germline V gene lookup returns CDR1 ENHRY and CDR2 SYGVKD. The CDR3 covers 13 residues. Trimming left V 1 base short and J 4 bases short, with 7 bases between. The CDR3 sequence: CAISEYSGETQYF. In DNA form, the CDR3 reads TGTGCCATCAGTGAGTACAGTGGAGAGACCCAGTACTTC.

The chain is built from TRBV11-3 and TRBJ2-2; either TRBD1 or TRBD2 may supply D (5 bases each). This CDR3 is built from 14 residues. CDR1 and CDR2 (germline): SGHNT, YENEEA. Trimming shortened V by 5 bases and J by 6 bases, and 13 bases separated the two germline ends. The CDR3 DNA follows: TGTGCCAGCAGCCCCCAGGGAGAGTCCGGGGAGCTGTTTTTT. It encodes CASSPQGESGELFF.

This clonotype was seen more than once but under ten times. The chain employs TRBV11-2 and TRBJ1-6; perhaps TRBD1 as D (6 bases). V was clipped by 3 bases and J by 2 bases, with 14 bases between them. CDR3 length: 17 residues. The germline V gene encodes CDR1 SGHAT and CDR2 FQNNGV. The DNA of the CDR3 is TGTGCCAGCAGCTTGGAACAGGGTAGGACCTATAATTCACCCCTCCACTTT. It is translated as CASSLEQGRTYNSPLHF.

CDR3 nucleotide sequence: TGCAGTGCTAGGGGGCAGGGGGCAGCCAAAAACATTCAGTACTTC. Translating it yields CSARGQGAAKNIQYF. The chain has TRBV20-1 and TRBJ2-4; TRBD1 matches 8 bases. Losses at the gene ends were 3 bases for V and 0 bases for J; bases not matched to a gene: 4. The CDR3 spans 15 residues. Germline values: CDR1 DFQATT, CDR2 SNEGSKA (reference sequence).

This clonotype was seen a handful of times. This chain joins TRBV20-1 and TRBJ2-1, with 10 bases identical to TRBD2. V lost 0 bases to trimming and J lost 8 bases; unmatched junction nucleotides: 7. This CDR3 is built from 15 residues. CDR1 and CDR2 (germline): DFQATT, SNEGSKA (reference sequence). The CDR3 protein is CSARDFQRGGYEQFF. The CDR3 DNA reads as TGCAGTGCTAGAGATTTCCAGCGGGGGGGCTATGAGCAGTTCTTC.

The chain uses TRBV6-8 and TRBJ1-2, with 9 bases that match TRBD1. In germline, CDR1 is MNHGY, CDR2 SAAAGT. This CDR3 region has 14 residues. The V and J ends lost 7 bases and 2 bases, in that order; junction bases with no gene match: 5. This CDR3 reads CASIETGGNYGYTF. CDR3 bases: TGTGCCAGCATCGAGACAGGGGGAAACTATGGCTACACCTTC.

The chain combines TRBV6-6 with TRBJ2-7; TRBD2 matches at 10 bases. The CDR3 is 14 amino acids. Germline CDR1 and CDR2: MNHNY and SVGAGI (reference sequence). Trimming took 4 bases from V and 7 from J; bases not matched to a gene: 7. DNA of the CDR3: TGTGCCAGCAGTTCCAGACTAGCGGGTTGGGAGCAGTACTTC. Translating gives CASSSRLAGWEQYF.

The chain combines TRBV6-6 with TRBJ2-7, with D perhaps TRBD1 (6 bases). V lost 6 bases and J lost 7, with 10 bases in between. Germline values: CDR1 MNHNY, CDR2 SVGAGI (reference sequence). The CDR3 has 11 residues. The CDR3 sequence is CASRTGGEQYF. CDR3 DNA sequence: TGTGCCAGCAGGACAGGTGGTGAGCAGTACTTC.

The V and J genes are TRBV29-1 and TRBJ1-2; TRBD1 matches 8 bases. CDR3 length: 13 amino acids. Trimming cost V 2 bases and J 7 bases; bases outside gene matches: 6. CDR1 is SQVTM, CDR2 ANQGSEA, per germline. The CDR3 protein is CSVERQGAGGYTF. Here the CDR3 DNA reads TGCAGCGTTGAAAGGCAGGGGGCTGGTGGCTACACCTTC.

The chain has TRBV19 and TRBJ1-1; D may be TRBD1 (5 bases). The germline V gene encodes CDR1 LNHDA and CDR2 SQIVND (reference sequence). Trimming cost V 7 bases and J 1 base, with 19 bases left between them. The CDR3 is made up of 16 amino acids. The CDR3 DNA reads TGTGCCAGTAAATGGACACATAAGATCGAGAACACTGAAGCTTTCTTT. This translates into CASKWTHKIENTEAFF.